These T cell receptor beta chains were read from a single sample in a study of post-analysis software for immune sequencing data. TCRdb re-called the PCR reads through MiXCR, storing one row per CDR3 protein. The sample shows some 690,000 distinct CDR3 sequences, approximately 60% of them seen only once. Sequencing was performed on blood. These receptors all stem from a girl aged 2-10 years with multiple sclerosis. CDR3s include the opening cysteine and the closing phenylalanine or tryptophan. Fields, in order: V gene, clone size, J gene, CDR3 protein. Clone sizes are given selectively: once, few, many, or a class where the clone is expanded.

V gene: TRBV29-1
clone size: NA
J gene: TRBJ1-1
CDR3 protein: CSVEFSVNTEAFF

V gene: TRBV9
clone size: NA
J gene: TRBJ2-1
CDR3 protein: CASSVASGSRNNEQFF

V gene: TRBV5-1
clone size: NA
J gene: TRBJ2-1
CDR3 protein: CASSTKSGAEQFF

V gene: TRBV5-5
clone size: NA
J gene: TRBJ2-7
CDR3 protein: CASSLWASLYEQYF

V gene: TRBV20-1
clone size: few
J gene: TRBJ2-7
CDR3 protein: CSASPAGGGEQYF

V gene: TRBV6-2/TRBV6-3
clone size: NA
J gene: TRBJ2-7
CDR3 protein: CASTGLAITYEQYF

V gene: TRBV12-3/TRBV12-4
clone size: few
J gene: TRBJ2-5
CDR3 protein: CASSLFGGARETQYF

V gene: TRBV3-1
clone size: once
J gene: TRBJ2-5
CDR3 protein: CASSQGGTGQETQYF

V gene: TRBV20-1
clone size: NA
J gene: TRBJ1-2
CDR3 protein: CSARVIISPGQGTNYGHTF

V gene: TRBV12-3/TRBV12-4
clone size: NA
J gene: TRBJ2-3
CDR3 protein: CASSRTSSGDTQYF

V gene: TRBV11-2
clone size: NA
J gene: TRBJ2-5
CDR3 protein: CASSLGGIIQETQYF

V gene: TRBV12-3/TRBV12-4
clone size: NA
J gene: TRBJ1-3
CDR3 protein: CASSYLIRTGGNTIYF

V gene: TRBV5-6
clone size: NA
J gene: TRBJ2-1
CDR3 protein: CASSPYGQGAGEQFF

V gene: TRBV4-3
clone size: NA
J gene: TRBJ1-2
CDR3 protein: CASSQDRDTTTYGYTF

V gene: TRBV12-5
clone size: few
J gene: TRBJ2-1
CDR3 protein: CASGLAPWDSPYNEQFF

V gene: TRBV7-2
clone size: NA
J gene: TRBJ2-1
CDR3 protein: CASSPVAGGSYNEQFF

V gene: TRBV10-3
clone size: few
J gene: TRBJ2-5
CDR3 protein: CATSRNDTQYF

V gene: TRBV6-1
clone size: NA
J gene: TRBJ2-6
CDR3 protein: CASSDYLDRSSGANVLTF

V gene: TRBV6-1
clone size: NA
J gene: TRBJ1-5
CDR3 protein: CASSEQVYSNQPQHF

V gene: TRBV4-1
clone size: NA
J gene: TRBJ2-3
CDR3 protein: CASSRVRESSTDTQYF

V gene: TRBV5-1
clone size: NA
J gene: TRBJ2-5
CDR3 protein: CASSSNTGPQETQYF

V gene: TRBV6-5
clone size: NA
J gene: TRBJ2-3
CDR3 protein: CASTGPGTDTQYF

V gene: TRBV9
clone size: NA
J gene: TRBJ2-7
CDR3 protein: CASSVGDRVDEQYF

V gene: TRBV29-1
clone size: NA
J gene: TRBJ2-5
CDR3 protein: CSVQQGSLGETQYF

V gene: TRBV20-1
clone size: NA
J gene: NA
CDR3 protein: CSARARGAYEQYF

V gene: TRBV4-3
clone size: few
J gene: TRBJ2-5
CDR3 protein: CASSQDLITDQYF

V gene: TRBV29-1
clone size: NA
J gene: TRBJ2-5
CDR3 protein: CSVAKDRRLETRYF

V gene: TRBV7-6
clone size: once
J gene: TRBJ2-1
CDR3 protein: CASSRGTSRNEQFF

V gene: TRBV11-2
clone size: few
J gene: TRBJ2-7
CDR3 protein: CASSFLKGGSYEQYF

V gene: TRBV15
clone size: NA
J gene: TRBJ2-5
CDR3 protein: CATSRDIAGAETQYF

V gene: TRBV3-1
clone size: NA
J gene: TRBJ1-2
CDR3 protein: CASSPSRTGYGYTF

V gene: TRBV6-5
clone size: NA
J gene: TRBJ1-2
CDR3 protein: CASSYDRVGYGYTF

V gene: TRBV7-2
clone size: NA
J gene: TRBJ2-3
CDR3 protein: CASSPRVVSSPTDTQYF

V gene: TRBV29-1
clone size: few
J gene: TRBJ2-4
CDR3 protein: CSVEAGGNIQYF

V gene: TRBV4-1
clone size: few
J gene: TRBJ2-3
CDR3 protein: CASSQDRTGTAQGDTQYF

V gene: TRBV29-1
clone size: few
J gene: TRBJ2-1
CDR3 protein: CSVDYGASRNNEQFF

V gene: TRBV20-1
clone size: NA
J gene: TRBJ2-1
CDR3 protein: CSARDQESFYNEQFF

V gene: TRBV29-1
clone size: NA
J gene: TRBJ1-1
CDR3 protein: CSVDSFGVGNTEAFF

V gene: TRBV7-2
clone size: few
J gene: TRBJ2-3
CDR3 protein: CASSLYSAGGGDTQYF

V gene: TRBV29-1
clone size: NA
J gene: TRBJ2-3
CDR3 protein: CSVVLYFTDTQYF

V gene: TRBV6-5
clone size: few
J gene: TRBJ2-7
CDR3 protein: CASSPGVGNEQYF

V gene: TRBV29-1
clone size: NA
J gene: TRBJ2-1
CDR3 protein: CSVERTSGIGGEFF

V gene: TRBV12-3/TRBV12-4
clone size: NA
J gene: TRBJ1-2
CDR3 protein: CASSWKGNVDGYTF

V gene: TRBV21-1
clone size: once
J gene: TRBJ2-3
CDR3 protein: CASSKISDTQYF

V gene: TRBV7-9
clone size: NA
J gene: TRBJ2-3
CDR3 protein: CASSLERVNTDTQYF

V gene: TRBV27
clone size: many
J gene: TRBJ2-6
CDR3 protein: CASSFRTGSNSGANVLTF

V gene: TRBV6-5
clone size: NA
J gene: TRBJ2-7
CDR3 protein: CASSYSWVNQETQYF

V gene: TRBV12-3/TRBV12-4
clone size: NA
J gene: TRBJ2-7
CDR3 protein: CASSDLAAGSYEQYF

V gene: TRBV7-2
clone size: NA
J gene: TRBJ2-7
CDR3 protein: CASSLLTSGGSYEQYF

V gene: TRBV10-1
clone size: NA
J gene: TRBJ2-1
CDR3 protein: CASSVSSGGPYEQFF

V gene: TRBV3-1
clone size: NA
J gene: TRBJ2-5
CDR3 protein: CASSAENRGSETQYF

V gene: TRBV29-1
clone size: NA
J gene: TRBJ2-1
CDR3 protein: CSAVGLSYNEQFF

V gene: TRBV7-8
clone size: few
J gene: TRBJ2-3
CDR3 protein: CASGEEADTQYF

V gene: TRBV5-1
clone size: NA
J gene: TRBJ2-3
CDR3 protein: CASSLRLADSTDTQYF

V gene: TRBV20-1
clone size: NA
J gene: TRBJ2-5
CDR3 protein: CSAKTLGPSYQETQYF